This T cell receptor beta chain was recorded in a study of identical twins. This clonotype was recorded many times. The target antigen is unknown. CDR3 length equals 13 residues. The V and J ends lost 7 bases and 2 bases respectively, with 11 bases between them. Germline V gene sequence: CDR1 SQVTM, CDR2 ANQGSEA. Study-wide results and limits: Model-predicted out-of-frame TCR alpha sharing fell below observed values in monozygotic twins. Beta out-of-frame twin sharing showed a weaker excess.

With template switching, a universal primer site was added, and the cDNA carried unique molecular identifiers. TCRdb independently ran MiXCR on the 5' RACE reads; one entry per CDR3 protein. The sample consists of roughly 280,000 distinct CDR3 sequences, roughly 9% of them appearing once. Separately, the same data were catalogued under a study of yellow fever vaccine responses in identical twins. This second study notes: Twins' vaccine T cell response reportedly gave the appearance of partial convergence and partial personalization.

The clonotype originates from a woman under 30 in good health. Sequencing input: CD8+ T cells sorted from blood. The genes are TRBV29-1 and TRBJ1-4, with D possibly matching TRBD1 (5 bases). In nucleotides, the CDR3 is TGCAGCGGGTTTGAGGGGACTAATGAAAAACTGTTTTTT. Translation: CSGFEGTNEKLFF.